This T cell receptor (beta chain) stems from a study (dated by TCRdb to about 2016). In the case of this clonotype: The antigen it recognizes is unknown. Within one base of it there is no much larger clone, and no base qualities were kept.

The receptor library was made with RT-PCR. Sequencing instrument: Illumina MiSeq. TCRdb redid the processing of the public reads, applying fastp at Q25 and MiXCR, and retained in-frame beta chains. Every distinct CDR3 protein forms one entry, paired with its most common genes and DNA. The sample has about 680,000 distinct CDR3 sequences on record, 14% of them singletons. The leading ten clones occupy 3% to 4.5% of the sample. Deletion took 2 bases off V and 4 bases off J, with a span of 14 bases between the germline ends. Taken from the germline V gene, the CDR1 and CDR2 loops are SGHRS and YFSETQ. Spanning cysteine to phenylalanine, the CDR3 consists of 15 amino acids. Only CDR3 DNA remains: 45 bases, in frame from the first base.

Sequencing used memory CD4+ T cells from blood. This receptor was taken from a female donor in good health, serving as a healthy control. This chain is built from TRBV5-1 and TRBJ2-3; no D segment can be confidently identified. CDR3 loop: CASSFTTTPPDTQYF. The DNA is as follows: TGCGCCAGCAGCTTCACTACTACGCCCCCAGATACGCAGTATTTT.